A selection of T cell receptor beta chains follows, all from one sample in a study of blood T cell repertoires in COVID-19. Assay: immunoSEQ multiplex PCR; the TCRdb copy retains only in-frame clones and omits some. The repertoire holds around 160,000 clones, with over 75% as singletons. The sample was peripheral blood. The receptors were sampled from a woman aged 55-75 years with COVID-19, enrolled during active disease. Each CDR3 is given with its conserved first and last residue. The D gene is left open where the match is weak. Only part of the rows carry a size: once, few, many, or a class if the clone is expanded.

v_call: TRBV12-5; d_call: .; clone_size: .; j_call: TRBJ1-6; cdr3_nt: TGTGCTAGTGGTTTAAGGCCCTCTTGGGCTAATTCACCCCTCCACTTT; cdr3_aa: CASGLRPSWANSPLHF
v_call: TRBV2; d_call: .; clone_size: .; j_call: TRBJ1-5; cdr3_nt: TGTGCCAGCACAGATAGCAATCAGCCCCAGCATTTT; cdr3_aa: CASTDSNQPQHF
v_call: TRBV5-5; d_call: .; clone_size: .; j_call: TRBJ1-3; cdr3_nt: TGTGCCAGCAGCCTGGCCGGTCGAGGAAACACCATATATTTT; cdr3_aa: CASSLAGRGNTIYF
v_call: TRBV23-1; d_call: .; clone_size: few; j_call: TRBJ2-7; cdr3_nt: TGCGCCAGCAGTCAATCACAATACGAGCAGTACTTC; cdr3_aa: CASSQSQYEQYF
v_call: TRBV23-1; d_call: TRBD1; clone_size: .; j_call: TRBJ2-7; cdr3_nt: TGCGCCAGCAGTCTCTCTACAGGGGATAGCTCCTACGAGCAGTACTTC; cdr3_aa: CASSLSTGDSSYEQYF
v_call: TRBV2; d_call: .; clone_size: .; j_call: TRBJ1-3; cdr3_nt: TGTGCCAGCGCGAACCGGGGGATGGGAAACACCATATATTTT; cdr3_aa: CASANRGMGNTIYF
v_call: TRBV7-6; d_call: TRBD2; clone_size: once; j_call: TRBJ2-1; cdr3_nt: TGTGCCAGCAGCCCGACTGGGGCGGGGGGTGTTAGTGAGCAGTTCTTC; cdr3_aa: CASSPTGAGGVSEQFF
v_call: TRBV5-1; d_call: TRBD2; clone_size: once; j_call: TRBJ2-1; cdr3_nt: TGCGCCAGCAGCCGTAGCGGGGGAAGCTCCTACAATGAGCAGTTCTTC; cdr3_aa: CASSRSGGSSYNEQFF
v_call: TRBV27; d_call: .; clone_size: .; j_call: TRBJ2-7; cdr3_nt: TGTGCCAGCAGTTCAAGTAGGGGCTACGAGCAGTACTTC; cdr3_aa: CASSSSRGYEQYF
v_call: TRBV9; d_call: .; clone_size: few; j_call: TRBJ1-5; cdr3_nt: TGTGCCAGCAGCGTAGGAACGGGGGATCAGCCCCAGCATTTT; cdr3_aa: CASSVGTGDQPQHF
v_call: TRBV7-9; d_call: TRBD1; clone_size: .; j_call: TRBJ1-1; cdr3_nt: TGTGCCAGCAGCTTAGGGGACAGGCGCGCTGAAGCTTTCTTT; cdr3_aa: CASSLGDRRAEAFF
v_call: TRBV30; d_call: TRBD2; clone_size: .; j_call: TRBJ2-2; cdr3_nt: TGTGCCTGGAATTTCGGCGGGGGGGAAAACACCGGGGAGCTGTTTTTT; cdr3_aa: CAWNFGGGENTGELFF
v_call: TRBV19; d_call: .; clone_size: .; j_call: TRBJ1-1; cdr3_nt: TGTGCCAGTAGTAAGGGACTTTTGAACACTGAAGCTTTCTTT; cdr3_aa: CASSKGLLNTEAFF
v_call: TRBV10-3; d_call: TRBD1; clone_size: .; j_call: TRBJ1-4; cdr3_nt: TGTGCCATCAGTGAGGACAGGGGTGAAAAACTGTTTTTT; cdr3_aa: CAISEDRGEKLFF
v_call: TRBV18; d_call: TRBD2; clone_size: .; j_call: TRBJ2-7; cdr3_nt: TGTGCCAGCTCACCATTAGCGGGGGGAGACGAGCAGTACTTC; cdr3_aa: CASSPLAGGDEQYF
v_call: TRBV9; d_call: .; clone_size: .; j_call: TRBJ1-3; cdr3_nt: TGTGCCAGCAGCGTAGTTGGGCAGTCTGGAAACACCATATATTTT; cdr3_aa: CASSVVGQSGNTIYF
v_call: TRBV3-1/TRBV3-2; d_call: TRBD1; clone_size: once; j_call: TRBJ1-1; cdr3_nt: TGTGCCAGCAGCTGGGACAGGAGGAACACTGAAGCTTTCTTT; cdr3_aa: CASSWDRRNTEAFF
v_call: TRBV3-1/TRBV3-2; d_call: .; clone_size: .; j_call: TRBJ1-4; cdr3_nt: TGTGCCAGCAGCCAAGATTGGGGCTATGAAAAACTGTTTTTT; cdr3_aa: CASSQDWGYEKLFF
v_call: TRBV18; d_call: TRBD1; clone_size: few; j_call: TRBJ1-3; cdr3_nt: TGTGCCAGCTCACAGGGACAGCACTCTGGAAACACCATATATTTT; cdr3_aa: CASSQGQHSGNTIYF
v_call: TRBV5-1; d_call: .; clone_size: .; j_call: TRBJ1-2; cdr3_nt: TGCGCCAGCAGCCTAACCCTACAGGGATCTAACTATGGCTACACCTTC; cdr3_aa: CASSLTLQGSNYGYTF
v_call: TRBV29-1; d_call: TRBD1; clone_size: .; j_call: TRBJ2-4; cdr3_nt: TGCAGCGTTGGGACAGGGGGACGAGGGGAAAACATTCAGTACTTC; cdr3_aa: CSVGTGGRGENIQYF
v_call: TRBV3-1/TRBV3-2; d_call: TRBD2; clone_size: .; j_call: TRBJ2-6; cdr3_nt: TGTGCCAGCAGCCCCTCACTAGCGGGGGGCTCTGGGGCCAACGTCCTGACTTTC; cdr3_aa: CASSPSLAGGSGANVLTF
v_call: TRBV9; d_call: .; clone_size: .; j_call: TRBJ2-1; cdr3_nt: TGTGCCAGCAGCGTACAGGCCCTGCAGGATGAGCAGTTCTTC; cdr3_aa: CASSVQALQDEQFF
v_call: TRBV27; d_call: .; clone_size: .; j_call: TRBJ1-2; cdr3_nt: TGTGCCAGCAGTTCCCGGTCGGGGGTAATACCCACGAGCTCGGGCTACACCTTC; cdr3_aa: CASSSRSGVIPTSSGYTF
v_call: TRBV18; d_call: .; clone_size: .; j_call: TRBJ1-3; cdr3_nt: TGTGCCAGCTCACCTAGCACAGGCCGCTCTGGAAACACCATATATTTT; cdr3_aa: CASSPSTGRSGNTIYF
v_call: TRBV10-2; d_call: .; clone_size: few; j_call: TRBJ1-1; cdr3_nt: TGCGCCAGCAGTGAGTCGGGCAGGATGAACACTGAAGCTTTCTTT; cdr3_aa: CASSESGRMNTEAFF
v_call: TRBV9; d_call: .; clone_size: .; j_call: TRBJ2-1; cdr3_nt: TGTGCCAGCAGCGAAGTAACGGGGAGGTACAATGAGCAGTTCTTC; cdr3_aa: CASSEVTGRYNEQFF
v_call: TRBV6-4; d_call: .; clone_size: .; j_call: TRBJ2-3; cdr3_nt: TGTGCCAGCAGTGAGCAGCCGGGAGATACGCAGTATTTT; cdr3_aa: CASSEQPGDTQYF